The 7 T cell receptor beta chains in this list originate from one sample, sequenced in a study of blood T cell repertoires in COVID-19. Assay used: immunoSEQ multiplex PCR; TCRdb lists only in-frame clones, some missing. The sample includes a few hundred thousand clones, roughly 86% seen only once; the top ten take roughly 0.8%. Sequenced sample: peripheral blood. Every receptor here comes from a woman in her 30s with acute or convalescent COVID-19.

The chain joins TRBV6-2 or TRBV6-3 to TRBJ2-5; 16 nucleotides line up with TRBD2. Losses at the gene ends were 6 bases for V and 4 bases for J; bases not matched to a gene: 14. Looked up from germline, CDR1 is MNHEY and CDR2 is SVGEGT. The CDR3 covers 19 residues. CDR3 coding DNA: TGTGCCAGCAGCCGATCCTCGTGGGGGACTAGCGGGAGGGGAGAGACCCAGTACTTC. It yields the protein CASSRSSWGTSGRGETQYF.

In DNA form, the CDR3 reads TGTGCCACCAGTGATACTTTCCAGGGGAACACCGGGGAGCTGTTTTTT. It encodes CATSDTFQGNTGELFF. The chain carries TRBV24-1 and TRBJ2-2; tentatively, D is TRBD1 (5 bases). The CDR3 has 16 amino acids. Trimming left V 3 bases short and J 1 base short, with 11 bases between. Germline loops: CDR1 KGHDR, CDR2 SFDVKD.

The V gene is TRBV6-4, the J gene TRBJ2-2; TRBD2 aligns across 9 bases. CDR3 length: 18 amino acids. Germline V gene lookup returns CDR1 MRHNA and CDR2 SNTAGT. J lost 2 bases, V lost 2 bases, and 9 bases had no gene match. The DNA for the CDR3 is TGTGCCAGCAGTGACGACACCGGGACTAGCCCTAACACCGGGGAGCTGTTTTTT. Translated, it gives CASSDDTGTSPNTGELFF.

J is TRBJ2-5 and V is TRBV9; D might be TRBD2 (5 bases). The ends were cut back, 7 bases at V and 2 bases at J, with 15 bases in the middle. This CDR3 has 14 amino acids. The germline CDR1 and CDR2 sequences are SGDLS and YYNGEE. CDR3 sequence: CASALAGGQETQYF. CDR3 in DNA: TGTGCCAGCGCATTGGCGGGCGGTCAAGAGACCCAGTACTTC.

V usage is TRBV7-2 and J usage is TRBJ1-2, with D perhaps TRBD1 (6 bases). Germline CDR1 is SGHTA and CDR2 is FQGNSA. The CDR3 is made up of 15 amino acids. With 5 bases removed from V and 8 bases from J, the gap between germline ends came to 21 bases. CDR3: CASSPSSSGVRGYTF. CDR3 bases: TGTGCCAGCAGCCCCTCCTCCTCAGGGGTGCGGGGCTACACCTTC.

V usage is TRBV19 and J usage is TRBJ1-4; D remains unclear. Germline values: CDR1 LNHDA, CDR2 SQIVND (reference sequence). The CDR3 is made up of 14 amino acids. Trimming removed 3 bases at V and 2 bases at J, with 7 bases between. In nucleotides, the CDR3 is TGTGCCAGTAGTATTAGCGCGACTAATGAAAAACTGTTTTTT. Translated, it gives CASSISATNEKLFF.

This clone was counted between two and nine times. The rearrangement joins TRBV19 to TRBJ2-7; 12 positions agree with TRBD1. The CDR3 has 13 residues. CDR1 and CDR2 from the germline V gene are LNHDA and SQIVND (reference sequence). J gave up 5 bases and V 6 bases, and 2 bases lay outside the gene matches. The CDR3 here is CASRGQGANEQYF. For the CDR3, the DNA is TGTGCCAGTAGGGGACAGGGGGCGAACGAGCAGTACTTC.